The T cell receptor beta chain described here comes from a study of human T cells and chemical hapten exposure. Ten or more counts support this clonotype. The library tagged individual cDNA molecules with unique molecular identifiers. Source study methods: Samples had a median of around 94,000 TCRs, ranging roughly 20,000 to 690,600. TCRdb re-called the RACE reads through MiXCR, storing one row per CDR3 protein. TCRdb's processing, not the authors', yielded these V and J calls. The table includes 95,000 to 150,000 distinct CDR3 sequences, about 11% detected once. V was pared by 5 bases and J by 5 bases, with 9 bases of the junction left unmatched. This CDR3 spans 14 amino acids. Time point described: patch test 3, about 24 weeks after DPC sensitization. Treatment of the sample: therapeutic diphenylcyclopropenone sensitization with weekly scalp DPC.

This sequence was found in a woman in her fifties or sixties with alopecia areata. Some clones in this sample may be carry-over from other donors' samples. The chain is built from TRBV12-3 or TRBV12-4 and TRBJ2-7; TRBD1 matches 7 bases. This material consisted of whole blood, taken in connection with sensitization to the hapten diphenylcyclopropenone (DPC). The CDR3 sequence is CASSASGQPNEQYF. DNA of the CDR3: TGTGCCAGCAGTGCATCGGGACAGCCAAACGAGCAGTACTTC.